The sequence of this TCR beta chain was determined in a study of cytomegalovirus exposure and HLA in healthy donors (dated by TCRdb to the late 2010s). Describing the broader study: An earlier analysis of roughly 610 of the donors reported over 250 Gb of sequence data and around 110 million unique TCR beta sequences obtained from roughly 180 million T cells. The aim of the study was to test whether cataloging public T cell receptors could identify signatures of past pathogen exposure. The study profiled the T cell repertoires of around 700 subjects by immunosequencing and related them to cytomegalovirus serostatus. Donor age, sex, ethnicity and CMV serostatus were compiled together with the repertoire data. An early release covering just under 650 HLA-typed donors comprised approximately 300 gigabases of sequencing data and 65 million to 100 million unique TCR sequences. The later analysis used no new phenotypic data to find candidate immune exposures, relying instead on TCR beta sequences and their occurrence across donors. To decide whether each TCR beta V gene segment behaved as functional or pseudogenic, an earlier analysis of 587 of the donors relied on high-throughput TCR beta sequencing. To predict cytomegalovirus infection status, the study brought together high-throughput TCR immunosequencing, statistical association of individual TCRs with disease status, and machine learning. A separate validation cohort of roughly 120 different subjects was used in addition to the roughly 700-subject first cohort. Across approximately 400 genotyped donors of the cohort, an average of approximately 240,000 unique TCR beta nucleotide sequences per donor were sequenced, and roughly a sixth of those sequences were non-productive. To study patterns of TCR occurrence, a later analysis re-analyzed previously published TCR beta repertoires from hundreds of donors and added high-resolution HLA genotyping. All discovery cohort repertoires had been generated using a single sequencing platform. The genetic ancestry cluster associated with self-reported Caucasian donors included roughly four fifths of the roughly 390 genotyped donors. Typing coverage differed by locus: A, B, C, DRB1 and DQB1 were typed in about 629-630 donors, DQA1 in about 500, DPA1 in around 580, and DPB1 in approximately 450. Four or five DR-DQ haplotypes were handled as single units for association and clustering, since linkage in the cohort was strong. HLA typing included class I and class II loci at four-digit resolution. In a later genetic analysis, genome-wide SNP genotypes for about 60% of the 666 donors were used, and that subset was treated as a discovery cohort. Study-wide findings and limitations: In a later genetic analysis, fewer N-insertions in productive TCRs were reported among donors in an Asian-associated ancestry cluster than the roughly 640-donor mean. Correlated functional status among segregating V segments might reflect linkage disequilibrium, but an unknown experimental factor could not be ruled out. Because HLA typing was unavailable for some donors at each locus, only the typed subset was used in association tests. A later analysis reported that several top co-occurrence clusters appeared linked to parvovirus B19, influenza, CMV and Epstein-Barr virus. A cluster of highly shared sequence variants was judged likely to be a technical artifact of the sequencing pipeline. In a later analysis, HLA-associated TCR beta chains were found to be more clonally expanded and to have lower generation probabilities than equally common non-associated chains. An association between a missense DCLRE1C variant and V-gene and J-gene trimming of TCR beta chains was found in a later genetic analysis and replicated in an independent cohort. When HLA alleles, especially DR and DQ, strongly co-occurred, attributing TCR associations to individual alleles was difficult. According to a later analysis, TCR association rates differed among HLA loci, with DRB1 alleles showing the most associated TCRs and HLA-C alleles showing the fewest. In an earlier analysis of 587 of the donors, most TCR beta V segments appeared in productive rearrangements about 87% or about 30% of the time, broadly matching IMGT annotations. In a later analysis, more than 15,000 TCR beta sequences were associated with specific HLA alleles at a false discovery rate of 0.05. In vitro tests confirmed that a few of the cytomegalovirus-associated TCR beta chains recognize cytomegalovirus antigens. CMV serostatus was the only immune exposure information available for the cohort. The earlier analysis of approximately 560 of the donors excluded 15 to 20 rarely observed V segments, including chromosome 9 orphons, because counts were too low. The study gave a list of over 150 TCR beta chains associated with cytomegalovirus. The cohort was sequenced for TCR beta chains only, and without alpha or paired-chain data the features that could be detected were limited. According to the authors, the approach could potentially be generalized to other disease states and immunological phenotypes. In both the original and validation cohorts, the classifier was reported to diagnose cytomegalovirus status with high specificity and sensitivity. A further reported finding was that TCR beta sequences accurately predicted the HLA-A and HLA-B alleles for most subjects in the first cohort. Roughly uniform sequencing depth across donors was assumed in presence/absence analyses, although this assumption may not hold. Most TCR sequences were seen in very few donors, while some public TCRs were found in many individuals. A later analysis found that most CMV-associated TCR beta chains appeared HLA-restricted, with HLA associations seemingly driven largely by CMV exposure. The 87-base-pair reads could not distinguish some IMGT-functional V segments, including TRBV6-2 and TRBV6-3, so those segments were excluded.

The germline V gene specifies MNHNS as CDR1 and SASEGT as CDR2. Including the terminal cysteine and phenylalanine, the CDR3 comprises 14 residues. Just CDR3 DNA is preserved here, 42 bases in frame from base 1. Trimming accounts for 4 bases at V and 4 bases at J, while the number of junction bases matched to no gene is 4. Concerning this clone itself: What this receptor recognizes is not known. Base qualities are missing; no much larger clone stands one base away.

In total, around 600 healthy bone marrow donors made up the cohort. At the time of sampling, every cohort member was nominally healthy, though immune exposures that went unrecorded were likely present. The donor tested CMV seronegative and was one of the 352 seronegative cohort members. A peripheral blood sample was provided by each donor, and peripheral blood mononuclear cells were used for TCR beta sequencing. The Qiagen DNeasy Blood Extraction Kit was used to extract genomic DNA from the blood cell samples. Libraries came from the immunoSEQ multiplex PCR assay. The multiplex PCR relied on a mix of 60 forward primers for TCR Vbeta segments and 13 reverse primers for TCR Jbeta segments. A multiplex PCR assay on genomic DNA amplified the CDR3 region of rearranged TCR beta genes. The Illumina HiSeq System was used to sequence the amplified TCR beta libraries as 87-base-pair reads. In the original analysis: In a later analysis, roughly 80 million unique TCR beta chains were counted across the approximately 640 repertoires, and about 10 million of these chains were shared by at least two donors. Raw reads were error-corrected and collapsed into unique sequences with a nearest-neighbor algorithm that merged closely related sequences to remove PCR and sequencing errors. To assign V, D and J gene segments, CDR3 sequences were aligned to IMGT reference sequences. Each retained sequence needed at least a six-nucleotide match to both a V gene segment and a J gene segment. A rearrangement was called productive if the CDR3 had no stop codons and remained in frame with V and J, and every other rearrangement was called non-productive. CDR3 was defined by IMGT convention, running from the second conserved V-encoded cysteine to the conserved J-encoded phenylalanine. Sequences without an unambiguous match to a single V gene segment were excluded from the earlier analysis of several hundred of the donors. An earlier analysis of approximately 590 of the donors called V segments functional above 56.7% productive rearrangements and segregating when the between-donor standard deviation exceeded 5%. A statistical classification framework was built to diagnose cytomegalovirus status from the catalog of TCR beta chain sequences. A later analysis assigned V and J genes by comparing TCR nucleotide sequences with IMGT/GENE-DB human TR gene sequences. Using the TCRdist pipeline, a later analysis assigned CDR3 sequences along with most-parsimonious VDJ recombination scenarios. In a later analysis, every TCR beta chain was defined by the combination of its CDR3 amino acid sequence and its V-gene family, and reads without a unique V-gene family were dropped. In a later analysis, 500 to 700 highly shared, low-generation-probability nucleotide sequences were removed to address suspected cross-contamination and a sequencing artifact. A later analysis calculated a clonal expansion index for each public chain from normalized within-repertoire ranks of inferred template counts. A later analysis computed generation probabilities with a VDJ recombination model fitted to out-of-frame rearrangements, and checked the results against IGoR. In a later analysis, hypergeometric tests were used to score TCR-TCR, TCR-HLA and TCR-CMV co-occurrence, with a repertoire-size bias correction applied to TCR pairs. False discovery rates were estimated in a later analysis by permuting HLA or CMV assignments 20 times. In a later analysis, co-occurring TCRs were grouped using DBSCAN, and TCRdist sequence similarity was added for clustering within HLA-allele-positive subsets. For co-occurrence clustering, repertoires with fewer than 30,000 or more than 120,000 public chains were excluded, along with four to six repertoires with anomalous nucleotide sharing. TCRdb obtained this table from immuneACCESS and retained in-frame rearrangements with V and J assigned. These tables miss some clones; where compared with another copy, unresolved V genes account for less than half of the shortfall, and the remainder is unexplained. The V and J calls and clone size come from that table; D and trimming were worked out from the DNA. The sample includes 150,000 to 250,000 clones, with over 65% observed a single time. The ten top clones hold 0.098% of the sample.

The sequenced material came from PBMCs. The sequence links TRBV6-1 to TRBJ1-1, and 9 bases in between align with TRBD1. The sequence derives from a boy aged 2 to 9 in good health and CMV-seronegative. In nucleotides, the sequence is TGTGCCAGCAGTGGGGGACAGGGAAGCACTGAAGCTTTCTTT. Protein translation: CASSGGQGSTEAFF.